The 21 T cell receptor beta chains presented below share a single source sample, sequenced in a study of beta chain features in type 1 diabetes. The authors reverse transcribed all of the isolated RNA, so sequencing captured expressed TCRB transcripts. Libraries were prepared by immunoSEQ multiplex PCR; TCRdb keeps only in-frame clonotypes and omits some of them. The sample holds 450,000 to 600,000 clones, 30% seen once. The sequenced sample consisted of naive CD4+ T cells from blood. These receptors originate from a man aged 18 to 35 in good health.

In its sample, this clone was seen a few times. CDR3 sequence (DNA): TGTGCCACCCAGGGTTTCTACGAGCAGTACTTC. Translated, it gives CATQGFYEQYF. This rearrangement joins TRBV28 to TRBJ2-7, with D tentatively TRBD1 (5 bases). Germline values: CDR1 MDHEN, CDR2 SYDVKM. V lost 10 bases and J 3 bases, leaving 10 bases between the germline ends. This CDR3 has 11 amino acids.

This clone appeared a few times. The gene calls are TRBV30 and TRBJ2-6; no clear D. In germline, CDR1 is GTSNPN, CDR2 SVGIG (reference sequence). The CDR3 is 13 amino acids. CDR3 protein: CGSSDSGANVLTF. The CDR3 DNA is TGTGGATCGTCGGACTCTGGGGCCAACGTCCTGACTTTC.

This clone was counted between two and nine times. The chain links TRBV30 to TRBJ2-1; the D call may be TRBD1 or TRBD2 (5 bases each). V lost 3 bases to trimming and J lost 0 bases, with 9 bases between them. The CDR3 is 14 residues long. Germline loops: CDR1 GTSNPN, CDR2 SVGIG (reference sequence). The chain's CDR3 is CAWSQGRSYNEQFF. CDR3 coding DNA: TGTGCCTGGAGCCAGGGACGCTCCTACAATGAGCAGTTCTTC.

J is TRBJ2-4 and V is TRBV4-1; D call uncertain. The CDR3 consists of 16 residues. The germline V gene encodes CDR1 MGHRA and CDR2 YSYEKL. V lost 0 bases, J lost 3 bases, and 12 bases lay in between. CDR3 protein: CASSQEPVLVKNIQYF. The CDR3 DNA reads as TGCGCCAGCAGCCAAGAACCAGTTCTAGTCAAAAACATTCAGTACTTC.

This chain connects TRBV7-2 to TRBJ2-7, with unresolved D. The CDR3 is 13 amino acids. Germline V gene sequence: CDR1 SGHTA, CDR2 FQGNSA. V was clipped by 5 bases and J by 3 bases, with 11 bases between them. The CDR3 region is CASSRTENYEQYF. In nucleotides, the CDR3 is TGTGCCAGCAGCCGGACGGAGAACTACGAGCAGTACTTC.

This clone has just a few counts. The chain is built from TRBV30 and TRBJ1-1; D not certain. Trimming took off 5 bases at V and 5 bases at J, with 6 bases between the two ends. Germline CDR1 and CDR2: GTSNPN and SVGIG (reference sequence). The CDR3 is 10 residues long. CDR3 region: CAWQRTEAFF. The CDR3 DNA reads TGTGCCTGGCAGAGAACTGAAGCTTTCTTT.

This clone was counted a few times. V usage is TRBV19 and J usage is TRBJ2-5; 9 nucleotides match TRBD1. The CDR3 totals 13 residues. Germline trimming cut 5 bases from V and 5 bases from J; bases unmatched to any gene: 3. CDR1 LNHDA and CDR2 SQIVND come from the germline V gene (reference sequence). In DNA form, the CDR3 reads TGTGCCAGTAGTGGTGACAGGGGGGAGACCCAGTACTTC. Its protein is CASSGDRGETQYF.

This clone has just a few counts. The chain joins TRBV5-1 to TRBJ2-5, with D tentatively TRBD1 or TRBD2 (7 bases each). Deletions cut 3 bases from V and 4 bases from J, with 16 bases between. This CDR3 has 15 residues. Germline V CDR1 and CDR2: SGHRS, YFSETQ. The CDR3: CASSSQTGRGETQYF. The CDR3 coding sequence is TGCGCCAGCAGCTCGCAGACAGGGAGGGGAGAGACCCAGTACTTC. The whole variable domain, remainder taken from reference TRBV5-1 and TRBJ2-5, is KAGVTQTPRYLIKTRGQQVTLSCSPISGHRSVSWYQQTPGQGLQFLFEYFSETQRNKGNFPGRFSGRQFSNSRSEMNVSTLELGDSALYLCASSSQTGRGETQYFGPGTRLLVL.

Points on this clone: The same CDR3 arises from other DNA sequences in this sample as well. The chain carries TRBV30 and TRBJ1-5, with TRBD1 as a possible D gene (6 bases). V was pared by 0 bases and J by 5 bases, with 8 bases between. Germline V CDR1 and CDR2: GTSNPN, SVGIG (reference sequence). The CDR3 consists of 13 residues. The CDR3 loop reads CAWSVGGDQPQHF. DNA of the CDR3: TGTGCCTGGAGTGTCGGGGGCGATCAGCCCCAGCATTTT.

The sample holds a few counts of this clone. Other DNA sequences in this specimen translate into the identical CDR3. The gene calls are TRBV28 and TRBJ2-7, with 8 positions matching TRBD1. This CDR3 is 14 amino acids long. The ends lost 5 bases at V and 5 bases at J; junction bases unmatched: 8. CDR1 and CDR2 (germline): MDHEN, SYDVKM. CDR3 coding DNA: TGTGCCAGCAGTCCCGGGGACAGGCTAGACGAGCAGTACTTC. Translating gives CASSPGDRLDEQYF.

V is TRBV7-9 and J is TRBJ2-7; TRBD2 aligns across 14 bases. CDR3 length: 17 residues. After removal of 3 bases from V and 3 bases from J, the junction contained 7 bases not matched to a gene. Germline values: CDR1 SEHNR, CDR2 FQNEAQ (reference sequence). The CDR3 spells CASSLTSGRARDYEQYF. DNA of the CDR3: TGTGCCAGCAGCTTGACTAGCGGGAGGGCCAGAGACTACGAGCAGTACTTC.

The J gene is TRBJ1-4, the V gene TRBV5-1, with TRBD1 matching 7 bases. The CDR3 spans 17 residues. Germline V lookup: CDR1 SGHRS, CDR2 YFSETQ. V was clipped by 3 bases and J by 0 bases; unmatched bases: 8. CDR3 region: CASSSSGQPATNEKLFF. The CDR3 nucleotides are TGCGCCAGCAGCTCCTCGGGACAGCCTGCAACTAATGAAAAACTGTTTTTT.

This clone was counted between two and nine times. V usage is TRBV29-1 and J usage is TRBJ2-4; unclear D gene. CDR1 is SQVTM and CDR2 is ANQGSEA in the germline V gene. The germline V and J ends were trimmed by 4 bases and 0 bases, with 4 bases remaining between them. The CDR3 covers 12 residues. CDR3 nucleotides: TGCAGCGTTGCCGGAGCCAAAAACATTCAGTACTTC. Protein product: CSVAGAKNIQYF.

In its sample, this clone was seen a few times. This chain uses TRBV4-1 with TRBJ2-7; tentatively, D is TRBD2 (6 bases). The CDR3 has 15 amino acids. Trimming stripped 6 bases from V and 7 bases from J, with 22 bases between. The germline gives CDR1 MGHRA, CDR2 YSYEKL. The CDR3 region is CASRRTGAGLSEQYF. The DNA of the CDR3 is TGCGCCAGCAGGCGTACCGGAGCCGGACTATCGGAGCAGTACTTC.

This clone was found a few times. The gene calls are TRBV28 and TRBJ2-1, with 13 bases identical to TRBD2. Germline lookup yields CDR1 MDHEN and CDR2 SYDVKM. The CDR3 has 14 amino acids. J gave up 9 bases and V 5 bases, and 4 bases lay outside the gene matches. CDR3 residues: CASSGTSGISEQFF. In nucleotides, the CDR3 is TGTGCCAGCAGTGGGACTAGCGGGATAAGTGAGCAGTTCTTC.

This clone turned up a few times. The same CDR3 arises from other DNA sequences in this sample as well. The chain links TRBV5-1 to TRBJ2-5; no clear D gene. The V gene's germline CDR1 is SGHRS and CDR2 YFSETQ. The CDR3 has 13 residues. Trimming cost V 0 bases and J 2 bases, with 5 bases left between them. This chain's CDR3 is CASSLGRQETQYF. The CDR3 DNA follows: TGCGCCAGCAGCTTGGGGCGGCAAGAGACCCAGTACTTC.

CDR3 coding DNA: TGTGCCACCAGCAGAGATAGGAGCGATACGCAGTATTTT. It translates to CATSRDRSDTQYF. The V and J genes are TRBV15 and TRBJ2-3; D is ambiguous. The CDR3 runs 13 residues. The germline CDR1 and CDR2 sequences are LNHNV and YYDKDF (reference sequence). Trimming stripped 0 bases from V and 6 bases from J, with 7 bases between.

A single count supports this clone. The rearrangement joins TRBV9 to TRBJ2-1, with D perhaps TRBD2 (6 bases). The CDR3 spans 14 residues. Germline V gene data show CDR1 as SGDLS and CDR2 as YYNGEE. Trimming shortened V by 3 bases and J by 6 bases, and 13 bases separated the two germline ends. CDR3 protein: CASSAQLAVNEQFF. Written as DNA, the CDR3 is TGTGCCAGCAGCGCCCAACTAGCTGTCAATGAGCAGTTCTTC.

This chain joins TRBV18 and TRBJ2-7, with 13 bases aligning to TRBD2. J gave up 7 bases and V 3 bases, and 3 bases lay outside the gene matches. The CDR3 extends over 14 amino acids. Per the germline V gene, CDR1 is KGHSH and CDR2 is LQKENI. The CDR3 protein is CASSPGLAGVEQYF. The DNA for the CDR3 is TGTGCCAGCTCACCCGGACTAGCGGGAGTGGAGCAGTACTTC.

V and J are TRBV29-1 and TRBJ2-1, with TRBD2 matching 8 bases. The CDR3 has 13 residues. Germline CDR1 is SQVTM and CDR2 is ANQGSEA. Trimming took 4 bases from V and 2 from J; bases not matched to a gene: 1. The CDR3 is CSVVGRAYNEQFF. In DNA, the CDR3 is TGCAGCGTTGTCGGGAGGGCCTACAATGAGCAGTTCTTC.

The chain joins TRBV10-3 to TRBJ2-5; TRBD2 agrees at 10 bases. Per germline, CDR1 ENHRY and CDR2 SYGVKD. The CDR3 is 16 amino acids. J was trimmed by 4 bases and V by 2 bases; bases with no gene match: 7. The CDR3 protein is CAISERPSGSGETQYF. The CDR3 bases are TGTGCCATCAGTGAGCGCCCTAGCGGGAGCGGAGAGACCCAGTACTTC.